These 26 T cell receptor beta chains were all obtained from the same sample, sequenced in a study of T-cell reconstitution after alpha-beta-depleted transplantation in children. Unique molecular identifiers were incorporated when the TCRbeta library was constructed. TCRdb processed the PCR reads anew with MiXCR; each CDR3 protein has one entry. The sample yields over 200,000 distinct CDR3 sequences, about 11% seen once. Sequencing was performed on PBMCs, taken before TCRalphabeta/CD19-depleted stem cell transplant. Receptors originate from a child under two years old with acute myeloid leukemia, due to receive a stem cell transplant.

With regard to this clonotype: A read error may be the cause here, since a much bigger clone is one base away. This chain links TRBV20-1 with TRBJ2-4; TRBD1 might be the D (5 bases). The CDR3 covers 14 residues. Germline lookup yields CDR1 DFQATT and CDR2 SNEGSKA (reference sequence). CDR3 protein: CSARGRAAKNNQYF. In DNA form, the CDR3 reads TGCAGTGCTAGAGGCAGGGCGGCCAAAAACAATCAGTACTTC.

This clonotype was seen repeatedly, ten times or more. The chain employs TRBV9 and TRBJ2-1; D remains unclear. The V end lost 2 bases, the J end lost 0 bases, and 6 bases lay between the germline ends. CDR1 and CDR2 from the germline V gene are SGDLS and YYNGEE. The CDR3 is made up of 14 amino acids. The CDR3 sequence is CASSVGDSYNEQFF. CDR3 in DNA: TGTGCCAGCAGCGTTGGTGACTCCTACAATGAGCAGTTCTTC.

Ten or more counts support this clonotype. The J gene is TRBJ2-7, the V gene TRBV20-1; TRBD2 matches 7 bases. CDR1 and CDR2 (germline): DFQATT, SNEGSKA (reference sequence). The V and J ends lost 0 bases and 2 bases, in that order; junction bases with no gene match: 7. CDR3 size: 15 residues. For the CDR3, the DNA is TGCAGTGCTAGAGAGATAGGGCGGGGGACCTACGAGCAGTACTTC. It translates to CSAREIGRGTYEQYF.

With regard to this clonotype: A junction boundary mismatches the germline segment, possibly from a read error. The chain is built from TRBV4-2 and TRBJ2-3; 16 positions agree with TRBD2. Germline CDR1 LGHNA, CDR2 YNFKEQ. The CDR3 extends over 20 amino acids. CDR3 bases: TGTGCCAGCAGCCCCACGGGACTAGCGGGGGGGCGCGGCAGCACAAATACGCAGTATTTT. Translation gives CASSPTGLAGGRGSTNTQYF.

This clonotype was counted ten times or more. The rearrangement links TRBV7-4 to TRBJ2-7; unclear D gene. The CDR3 runs to 13 residues. Trimming took 2 bases from V and 6 from J, leaving 11 bases between them. Germline V lookup: CDR1 SGHVT, CDR2 SQSDAQ. The CDR3 here is CASSLYSRCEQYF. The CDR3 coding sequence is TGTGCCAGCAGCTTATACTCGCGTTGCGAGCAGTACTTC.

This clonotype was recorded many times. The genes are TRBV29-1 and TRBJ2-7, with 8 bases identical to TRBD1. The J segment lost 3 bases and the V segment lost 4 bases, leaving 8 bases of the junction unmatched. The germline gives CDR1 SQVTM, CDR2 ANQGSEA. This CDR3 comprises 14 residues. CDR3 coding DNA: TGCAGCGTTGTTGTGAGACAGGGGATCTACGAGCAGTACTTC. Its protein is CSVVVRQGIYEQYF.

This clonotype has at least ten counts. V and J are TRBV27 and TRBJ2-3; 11 bases are shared with TRBD2. CDR1 and CDR2 from the germline V gene are MNHEY and SMNVEV (reference sequence). The CDR3 has 15 amino acids. The V gene end was trimmed by 4 bases and the J gene end by 5 bases; junction bases not matched to a gene: 5. The CDR3 coding sequence is TGTGCCAGCAGTTCCATACTAGCGGGAGAAGATACGCAGTATTTT. Translated, it gives CASSSILAGEDTQYF.

This clonotype was detected ten times or more. The chain carries TRBV7-2 and TRBJ2-1; 12 nucleotides align to TRBD2. V was pared by 4 bases and J by 9 bases, with 10 bases of the junction left unmatched. Per the germline V gene, CDR1 is SGHTA and CDR2 is FQGNSA. The CDR3 length is 16 residues. CDR3 DNA sequence: TGTGCCAGCAGCTCGCACCGACTAGCGGGAGCGGTTGAGCAGTTCTTC. It is translated as CASSSHRLAGAVEQFF. The variable domain in full, completed from reference TRBV7-2 and TRBJ2-1, reads GAGVSQSPSNKVTEKGKDVELRCDPISGHTALYWYRQSLGQGLEFLIYFQGNSAPDKSGLPSDRFSAERTGGSVSTLTIQRTQQEDSAVYLCASSSHRLAGAVEQFFGPGTRLTVL.

This clonotype came up many times. This chain joins TRBV11-2 and TRBJ2-7; 9 bases are shared with TRBD2. This CDR3 has 18 amino acids. Germline trimming cut 5 bases from V and 0 bases from J; bases unmatched to any gene: 14. Germline V CDR1 and CDR2: SGHAT, FQNNGV. In DNA form, the CDR3 reads TGTGCCAGCAGCCCAATGGGGCTAGCGGGACTCCTCTCCTACGAGCAGTACTTC. Translating gives CASSPMGLAGLLSYEQYF. Supplemented by reference TRBV11-2 and TRBJ2-7, the full variable domain reads EAGVAQSPRYKIIEKRQSVAFWCNPISGHATLYWYQQILGQGPKLLIQFQNNGVVDDSQLPKDRFSAERLKGVDSTLKIQPAKLEDSAVYLCASSPMGLAGLLSYEQYFGPGTRLTVT.

This clonotype was counted a few times. DNA of the CDR3: TGCGCCAGCAGCCAAGGAAGGTTAGGGGATAATCAGCCCCAGCATTTT. Translating it yields CASSQGRLGDNQPQHF. The V and J genes are TRBV4-1 and TRBJ1-5; tentatively, D is TRBD1 (5 bases). The germline V gene has CDR1 MGHRA and CDR2 YSYEKL. The CDR3 totals 16 residues. Between the trimmed V and J ends, which lost 1 base and 4 bases, there was a span of 14 bases.

In this sample, this clonotype turned up many times. The chain uses TRBV18 and TRBJ1-5, with TRBD1 matching over 8 bases. The CDR3 extends over 14 amino acids. V was pared by 6 bases and J by 3 bases, with 4 bases of the junction left unmatched. The germline V gene encodes CDR1 KGHSH and CDR2 LQKENI. The CDR3 sequence is CASSRGRDNQPQHF. The CDR3 DNA sequence: TGTGCCAGCTCCAGGGGGCGCGACAATCAGCCCCAGCATTTT.

This clonotype appeared many times. V gene TRBV6-1 combines with J gene TRBJ1-1; D is perhaps TRBD1 (5 bases). Germline V lookup: CDR1 MNHNS, CDR2 SASEGT. Trimming shortened V by 3 bases and J by 4 bases, and 15 bases separated the two germline ends. The CDR3 totals 15 residues. The CDR3 reads CASSDGRARRTEAFF. The CDR3 region has the DNA TGTGCCAGCAGTGACGGCAGGGCGCGCCGCACTGAAGCTTTCTTT.

This clonotype was counted between two and nine times. J is TRBJ2-7 and V is TRBV11-3; TRBD1 aligns across 10 bases. The CDR3 is 15 amino acids. Germline assignment: CDR1 SGHNT and CDR2 YENEEA. J gave up 3 bases and V 0 bases, and 2 bases lay outside the gene matches. CDR3: CASSLDGTGVYEQYF. The CDR3 coding sequence is TGTGCCAGCAGCTTAGATGGGACAGGGGTCTACGAGCAGTACTTC.

This clonotype was seen repeatedly, ten times or more. The chain carries TRBV5-8 and TRBJ2-6; 7 nucleotides match TRBD1. V trimming: 3 bases; J trimming: 4 bases; junction bases outside the gene matches: 7. This CDR3 contains 16 residues. The V gene's germline CDR1 is SGHTS and CDR2 YDEGEE. CDR3 loop: CASSSPTGFGANVLTF. CDR3 in DNA: TGTGCCAGCAGCTCTCCGACAGGGTTCGGGGCCAACGTCCTGACTTTC.

J is TRBJ2-7 and V is TRBV20-1, with TRBD1 identical over 9 bases. The CDR3 runs 12 residues. Germline CDR1 reads DFQATT; CDR2 reads SNEGSKA (reference sequence). Trimming removed 7 bases from V and 6 bases from J; junction bases left unmatched: 7. The CDR3 loop reads CSGTGDQVEQYF. The CDR3, as DNA: TGCAGTGGGACAGGGGATCAGGTCGAGCAGTACTTC.

There are many counts of this clonotype. The V and J genes are TRBV20-1 and TRBJ2-7; D might be TRBD1 (5 bases). The V end lost 5 bases, the J end lost 4 bases, and 9 bases lay between the germline ends. The CDR3 consists of 11 residues. Germline-derived CDR1 and CDR2 are DFQATT and SNEGSKA (reference sequence). CDR3 sequence: CSAPDIYEQYF. Here the CDR3 DNA reads TGCAGTGCTCCGGACATTTACGAGCAGTACTTC.

Points on this clonotype: Given a much more abundant clone one base away, this may be a read error. This chain connects TRBV9 to TRBJ2-5, with D perhaps matching TRBD2 (7 bases). Germline assignment: CDR1 SGDLS and CDR2 YYNGEE. The CDR3 extends over 16 amino acids. CDR3 DNA: TGTGCCAGCAGCCCTAACGCGGGGGCGGTCCAAGAGACCCAGTCCTTC. Its protein product is CASSPNAGAVQETQSF.

This clonotype was seen at least ten times. The DNA of the CDR3 is TGCAGTGCCCGACCAGCCGGCACTTCGAACACCGGGGAGCTGTTTTTT. This gives the protein CSARPAGTSNTGELFF. The chain couples TRBV20-1 to TRBJ2-2; D is undetermined. Germline CDR1 reads DFQATT; CDR2 reads SNEGSKA (reference sequence). The CDR3 is 16 residues long. V gave up 6 bases and J gave up 0 bases, with 17 bases separating them.

This clonotype was counted ten times or more. The rearrangement joins TRBV20-1 to TRBJ2-4; D may match TRBD1 or TRBD2 (6 bases each). Per the germline V gene, CDR1 is DFQATT and CDR2 is SNEGSKA (reference sequence). Trimming took 1 base from V and 3 from J, leaving 19 bases between them. CDR3 length: 17 amino acids. The CDR3 sequence: CSARVSGPEGGKNIQYF. The CDR3 bases are TGCAGTGCTAGAGTATCGGGGCCGGAGGGGGGCAAAAACATTCAGTACTTC.

This clonotype has ten or more counts. This chain connects TRBV12-3 or TRBV12-4 to TRBJ2-1; D might be TRBD1 (6 bases). The CDR3 is 13 residues long. Trimming took 6 bases from V and 8 from J, leaving 14 bases between them. CDR3 nucleotide sequence: TGTGCCAGCAGCCTTAACAGGGCCCATGAGCAGTTCTTC. It is translated as CASSLNRAHEQFF.

This clonotype came up many times. This chain connects TRBV9 to TRBJ2-5; tentative D call: TRBD2 (6 bases). The CDR3 contains 15 residues. V was pared by 0 bases and J by 2 bases, with 11 bases between. Germline V lookup: CDR1 SGDLS, CDR2 YYNGEE. Here the CDR3 reads CASSVAGLTQETQYF. CDR3 sequence (DNA): TGTGCCAGCAGCGTAGCCGGACTAACTCAAGAGACCCAGTACTTC.

This clonotype was picked up a small number of times. The chain links TRBV12-3 or TRBV12-4 to TRBJ1-1; D is unresolved. V was clipped by 2 bases and J by 4 bases, with 5 bases between them. CDR3 length equals 12 residues. The CDR3 reads CASSLLGTEAFF. The DNA of the CDR3 is TGTGCCAGCAGTTTATTGGGCACTGAAGCTTTCTTT.

The chain links TRBV12-3 or TRBV12-4 to TRBJ1-4; no firm D call. CDR3 length equals 13 residues. Trimming left V 5 bases short and J 2 bases short, with 6 bases between. CDR3 sequence (DNA): TGTGCCAGCAGTGCGGGGACTAATGAAAAACTGTTTTTT. Translated: CASSAGTNEKLFF.

A remark on this clonotype: An end of the junction does not agree with germline; a read error may underlie this. The J gene is TRBJ1-6, the V gene TRBV7-9; D is unclear. Per the germline V gene, CDR1 is SEHNR and CDR2 is FQNEAQ (reference sequence). This CDR3 is 13 amino acids long. The CDR3 protein is CASARETASPFHF. CDR3 coding DNA: TGTGCCAGCGCGAGGGAGACGGCTTCACCCTTCCACTTT.

In its sample, this clonotype was seen many times. V gene TRBV15 combines with J gene TRBJ2-1, with D possibly TRBD2 on 6 matching bases. Germline V lookup: CDR1 LNHNV, CDR2 YYDKDF (reference sequence). Trimming shortened V by 8 bases and J by 0 bases, and 11 bases separated the two germline ends. This CDR3 has 14 residues. CDR3 DNA sequence: TGTGCCACCGGGGGACTCCTCTCCTACAATGAGCAGTTCTTC. It codes for CATGGLLSYNEQFF.

This clonotype was detected a few times. The V and J genes are TRBV27 and TRBJ2-7, with 9 bases aligning to TRBD2. This CDR3 has 18 residues. With 3 bases clipped from V and 3 bases from J, the junction kept 15 bases outside the gene matches. Germline CDR1 is MNHEY and CDR2 is SMNVEV (reference sequence). The CDR3 sequence: CASSFRGVGLAGLYEQYF. In DNA form, the CDR3 reads TGTGCCAGCAGTTTTCGCGGCGTGGGGCTAGCGGGGCTCTACGAGCAGTACTTC.